The clone carrying this T cell receptor beta chain was seen just once. Repertoires were generated with immunoSEQ multiplex PCR, while TCRdb's copy carries only in-frame clones and drops some. The sample consists of over 150,000 clones, roughly 92% of them appearing once. The V and J ends lost 7 bases and 1 base, in that order; junction bases with no gene match: 5. The CDR3 runs to 14 residues. The germline CDR1 and CDR2 sequences are MNHEY and SMNVEV (reference sequence). This entry comes from a study of control samples from healthy donors and cancer patients. The sequence was obtained from a man younger than 45 in good health. The chain links TRBV27 to TRBJ2-3, with 7 bases fitting TRBD1. Sequences were obtained from blood. CDR3: CASTDRLRTDTQYF. In nucleotides, the CDR3 is TGTGCCAGCACGGACAGGTTACGCACAGATACGCAGTATTTT.